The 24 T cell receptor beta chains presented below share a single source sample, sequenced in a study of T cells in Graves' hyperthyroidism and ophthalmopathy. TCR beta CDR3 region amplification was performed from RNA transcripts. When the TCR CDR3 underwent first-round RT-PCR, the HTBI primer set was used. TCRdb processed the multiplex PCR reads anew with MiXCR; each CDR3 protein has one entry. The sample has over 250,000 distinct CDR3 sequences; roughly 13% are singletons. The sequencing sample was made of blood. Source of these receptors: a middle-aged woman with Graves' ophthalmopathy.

The CDR3 coding sequence is TGCGCCAGCAGCCAAGATCAGTTCGGGCGGGAGCAGTACTTC. It codes for CASSQDQFGREQYF. V and J are TRBV4-1 and TRBJ2-7; no firm D call. CDR1 and CDR2 from the germline V gene are MGHRA and YSYEKL. This CDR3 is built from 14 residues. With 0 bases removed from V and 7 bases from J, the gap between germline ends came to 13 bases.

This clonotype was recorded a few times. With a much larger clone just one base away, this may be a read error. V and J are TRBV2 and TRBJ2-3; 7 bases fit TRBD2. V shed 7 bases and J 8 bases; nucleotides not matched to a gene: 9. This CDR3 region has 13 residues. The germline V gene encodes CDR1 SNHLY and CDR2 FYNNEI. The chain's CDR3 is CASILGPGGTQYF. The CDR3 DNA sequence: TGTGCCAGCATTTTAGGGCCGGGAGGTACGCAGTATTTT.

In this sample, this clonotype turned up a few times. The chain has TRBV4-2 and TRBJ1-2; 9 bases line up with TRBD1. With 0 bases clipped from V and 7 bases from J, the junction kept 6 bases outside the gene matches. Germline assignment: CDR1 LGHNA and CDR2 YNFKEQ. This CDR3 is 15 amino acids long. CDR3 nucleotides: TGTGCCAGCAGCCAAGAAACCGGGACAGGGTCTGGCTACACCTTC. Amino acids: CASSQETGTGSGYTF.

The CDR3 loop reads CASSLGPAPGANVLTF. CDR3 coding DNA: TGTGCCAGCAGCTTAGGGCCCGCTCCTGGGGCCAACGTCCTGACTTTC. The chain recombines TRBV11-2 with TRBJ2-6; D gene ambiguous. The CDR3 is 16 residues long. From germline, CDR1 is SGHAT and CDR2 FQNNGV. V lost 1 base, J lost 2 bases, and 9 bases lay in between.

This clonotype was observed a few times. The CDR3 loop is CAWSSGRDQPQHF. CDR3 nucleotides: TGTGCCTGGAGTAGTGGCAGGGACCAGCCCCAGCATTTT. This chain joins TRBV30 and TRBJ1-5; perhaps TRBD1 as D (5 bases). CDR1 is GTSNPN, CDR2 SVGIG, per germline (reference sequence). This CDR3 region has 13 residues. Trimming pared 2 bases from V and 7 bases from J, leaving 12 bases between.

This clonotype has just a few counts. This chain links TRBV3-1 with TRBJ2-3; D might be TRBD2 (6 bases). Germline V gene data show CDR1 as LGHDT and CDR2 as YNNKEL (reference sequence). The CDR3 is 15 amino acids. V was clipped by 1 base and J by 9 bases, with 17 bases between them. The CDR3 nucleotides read TGTGCCAGCAGCCAAGGTGTGGCCCTGCTAGCGACGCAGTATTTT. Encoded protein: CASSQGVALLATQYF.

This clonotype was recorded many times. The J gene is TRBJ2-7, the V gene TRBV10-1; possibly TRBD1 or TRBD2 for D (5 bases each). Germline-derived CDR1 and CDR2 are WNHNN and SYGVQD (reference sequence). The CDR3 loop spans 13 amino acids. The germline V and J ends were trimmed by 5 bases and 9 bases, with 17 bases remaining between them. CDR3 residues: CASSSGTPGVQYF. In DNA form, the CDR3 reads TGCGCCAGCAGTTCCGGGACCCCAGGCGTGCAGTACTTC.

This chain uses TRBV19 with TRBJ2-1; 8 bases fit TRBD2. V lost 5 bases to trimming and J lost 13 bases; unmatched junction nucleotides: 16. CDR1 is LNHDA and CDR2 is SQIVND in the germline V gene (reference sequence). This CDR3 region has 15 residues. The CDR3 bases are TGTGCCAGTAGTCGGGGGGGGGTGTCAGGGGAGTCCCAGTTCTTC. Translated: CASSRGGVSGESQFF.

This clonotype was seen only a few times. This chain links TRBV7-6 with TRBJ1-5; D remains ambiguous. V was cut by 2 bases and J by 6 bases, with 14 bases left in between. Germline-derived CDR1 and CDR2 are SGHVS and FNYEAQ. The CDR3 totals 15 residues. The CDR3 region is CASSLRMGLSQPQHF. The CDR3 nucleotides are TGTGCCAGCAGCTTAAGAATGGGTTTGAGTCAGCCCCAGCATTTT. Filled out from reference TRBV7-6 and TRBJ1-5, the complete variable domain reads GAGVSQSPRYKVTKRGQDVALRCDPISGHVSLYWYRQALGQGPEFLTYFNYEAQQDKSGLPNDRFSAERPEGSISTLTIQRTEQRDSAMYRCASSLRMGLSQPQHFGDGTRLSIL.

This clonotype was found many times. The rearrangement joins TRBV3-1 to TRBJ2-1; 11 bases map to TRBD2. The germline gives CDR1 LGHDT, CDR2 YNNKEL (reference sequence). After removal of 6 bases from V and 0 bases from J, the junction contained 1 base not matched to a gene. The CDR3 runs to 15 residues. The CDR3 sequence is CASRLAGDSYNEQFF. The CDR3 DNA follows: TGTGCCAGCAGACTAGCGGGAGACTCCTACAATGAGCAGTTCTTC.

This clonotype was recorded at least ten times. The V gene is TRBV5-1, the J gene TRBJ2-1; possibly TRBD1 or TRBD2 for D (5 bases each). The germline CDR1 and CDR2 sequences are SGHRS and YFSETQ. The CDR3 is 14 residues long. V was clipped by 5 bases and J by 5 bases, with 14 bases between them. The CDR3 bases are TGCGCCAGCAGGTCCGGGACGAACAACAATGAGCAGTTCTTC. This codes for CASRSGTNNNEQFF. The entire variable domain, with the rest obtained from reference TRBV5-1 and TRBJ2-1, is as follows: KAGVTQTPRYLIKTRGQQVTLSCSPISGHRSVSWYQQTPGQGLQFLFEYFSETQRNKGNFPGRFSGRQFSNSRSEMNVSTLELGDSALYLCASRSGTNNNEQFFGPGTRLTVL.

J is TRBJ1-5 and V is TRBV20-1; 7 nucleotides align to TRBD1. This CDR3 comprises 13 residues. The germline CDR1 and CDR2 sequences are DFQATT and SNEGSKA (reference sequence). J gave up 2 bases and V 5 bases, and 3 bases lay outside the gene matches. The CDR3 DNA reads TGCAGTGCTGCCGACAGGGGCAATCAGCCCCAGCATTTT. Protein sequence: CSAADRGNQPQHF.

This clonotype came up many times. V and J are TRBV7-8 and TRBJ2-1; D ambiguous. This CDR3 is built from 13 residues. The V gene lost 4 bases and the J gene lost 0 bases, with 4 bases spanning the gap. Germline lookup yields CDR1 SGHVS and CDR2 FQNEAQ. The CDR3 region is CASSSHSYNEQFF. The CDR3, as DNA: TGTGCCAGCAGCTCGCACTCCTACAATGAGCAGTTCTTC.

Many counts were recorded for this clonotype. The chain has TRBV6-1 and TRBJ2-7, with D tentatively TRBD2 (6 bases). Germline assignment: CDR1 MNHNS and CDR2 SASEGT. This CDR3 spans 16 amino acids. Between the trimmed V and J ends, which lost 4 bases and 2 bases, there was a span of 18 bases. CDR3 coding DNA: TGTGCCAGCAGTGGGAGGCCGCGGGACGGTACCTACGAGCAGTACTTC. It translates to CASSGRPRDGTYEQYF.

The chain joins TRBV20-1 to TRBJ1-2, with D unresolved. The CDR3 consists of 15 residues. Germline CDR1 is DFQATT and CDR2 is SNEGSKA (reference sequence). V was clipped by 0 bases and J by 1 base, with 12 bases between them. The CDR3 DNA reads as TGCAGTGCTAGAGATTATGCCGGAGATAACTATGGCTACACCTTC. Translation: CSARDYAGDNYGYTF.

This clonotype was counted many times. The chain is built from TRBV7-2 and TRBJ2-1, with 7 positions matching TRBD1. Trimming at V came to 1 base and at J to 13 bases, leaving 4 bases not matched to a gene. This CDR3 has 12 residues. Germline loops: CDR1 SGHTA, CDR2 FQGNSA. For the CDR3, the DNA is TGTGCCAGCAGCTTAGGCGACAGGGTCCAGTTCTTC. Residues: CASSLGDRVQFF.

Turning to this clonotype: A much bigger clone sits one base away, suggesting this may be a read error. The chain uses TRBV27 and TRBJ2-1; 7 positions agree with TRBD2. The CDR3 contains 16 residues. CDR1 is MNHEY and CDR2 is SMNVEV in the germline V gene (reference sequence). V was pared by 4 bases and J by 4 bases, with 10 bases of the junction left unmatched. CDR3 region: CASSSLARVGYNEQFF. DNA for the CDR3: TGTGCCAGCAGTTCACTAGCGAGGGTAGGTTACAATGAGCAGTTCTTC.

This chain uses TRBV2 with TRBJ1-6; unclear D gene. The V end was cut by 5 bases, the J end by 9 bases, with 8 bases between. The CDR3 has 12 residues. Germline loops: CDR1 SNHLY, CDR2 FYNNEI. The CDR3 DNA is TGTGCCAGCAGTCTTGGTCTTTCACCCCTCCACTTT. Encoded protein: CASSLGLSPLHF.

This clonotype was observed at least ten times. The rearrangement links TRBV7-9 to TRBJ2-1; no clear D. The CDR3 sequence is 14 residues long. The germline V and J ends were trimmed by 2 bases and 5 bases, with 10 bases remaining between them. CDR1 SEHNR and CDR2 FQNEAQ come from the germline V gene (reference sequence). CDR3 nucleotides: TGTGCCAGCAGCTTAACATGGCACGACAATGAGCAGTTCTTC. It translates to CASSLTWHDNEQFF.

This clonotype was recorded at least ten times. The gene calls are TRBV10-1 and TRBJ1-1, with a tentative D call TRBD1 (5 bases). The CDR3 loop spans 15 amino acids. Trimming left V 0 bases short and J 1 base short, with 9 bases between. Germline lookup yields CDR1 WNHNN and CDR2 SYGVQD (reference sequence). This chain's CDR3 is CASSESWQGNTEAFF. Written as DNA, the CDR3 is TGCGCCAGCAGTGAGTCTTGGCAGGGGAACACTGAAGCTTTCTTT.

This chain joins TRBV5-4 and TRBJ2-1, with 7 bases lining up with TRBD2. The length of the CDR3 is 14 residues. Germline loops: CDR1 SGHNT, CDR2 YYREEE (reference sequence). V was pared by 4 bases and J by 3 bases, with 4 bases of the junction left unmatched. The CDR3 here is CASSRTSDYNEQFF. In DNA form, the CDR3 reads TGTGCCAGCAGCCGTACTAGCGACTACAATGAGCAGTTCTTC.

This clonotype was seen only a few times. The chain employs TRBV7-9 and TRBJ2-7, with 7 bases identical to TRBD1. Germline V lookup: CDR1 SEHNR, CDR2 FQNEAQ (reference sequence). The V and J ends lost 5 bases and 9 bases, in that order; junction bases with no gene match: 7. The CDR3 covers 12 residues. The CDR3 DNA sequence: TGTGCCAGCAGCCAAAATACAGGGGTGCAGTACTTC. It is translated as CASSQNTGVQYF.

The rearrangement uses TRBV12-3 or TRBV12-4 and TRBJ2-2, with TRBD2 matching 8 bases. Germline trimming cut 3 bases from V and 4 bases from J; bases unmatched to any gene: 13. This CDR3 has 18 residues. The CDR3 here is CASSFLVAGGSSTGELFF. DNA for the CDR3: TGTGCCAGCAGTTTTCTTGTCGCGGGAGGTTCGAGCACCGGGGAGCTGTTTTTT.

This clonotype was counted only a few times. CDR3 loop: CASTPGGGTEAFF. Here the CDR3 DNA reads TGTGCCAGCACCCCCGGGGGGGGCACTGAAGCTTTCTTT. The V call is TRBV28, the J call TRBJ1-1, with D perhaps matching TRBD1 (5 bases). The CDR3 totals 13 residues. Between the trimmed V and J ends, which lost 7 bases and 4 bases, there was a span of 13 bases. Per germline, CDR1 MDHEN and CDR2 SYDVKM.